This T cell receptor (beta chain) was recorded in a study of read filtering for tumor transcriptome and immune sequencing. Study at large: Patients were approximately 17 male and approximately 14 female, mean age 65.9 years, range about 47 to 85.

This clonotype is categorized as medium-sized. Antigen specificity is unknown. From 350 to 500 ng of RNA, a library with molecular barcoded alpha/delta and beta/gamma adaptors was made. From the reads, TCRdb called clonotypes with MiXCR, one entry per CDR3 protein. Among more than 55,000 distinct CDR3 sequences listed, 20% were seen once. Study findings and constraints: IR-seq and RNA-seq agreed better without single-read clonotypes.

The CDR3 is 13 residues long. The germline CDR1 and CDR2 sequences are MRHNA and SNTAGT. V was shortened by 3 bases and J by 11 bases, with 14 bases between the two germline ends. The V call is TRBV6-4, the J call TRBJ2-1; tentatively, D is TRBD2 (6 bases). The sample was a population of CD138-negative cells sorted from bone marrow. This sequence was found in a donor at least 40 years old with multiple myeloma. CDR3: CASSEDASEKQFF. CDR3 DNA: TGTGCCAGCAGTGAGGACGCTAGCGAAAAGCAGTTCTTC.